The present T cell receptor (beta chain) was sequenced within a study of blood T cells in healthy people across ages. Broader study findings: Donors of long life had a larger count of naive CD4+ cells and greater diversity than aged donors.

With respect to this clonotype: Its antigen is unknown.

This CDR3 spans 16 amino acids. CDR1 is MNHEY and CDR2 is SVGAGI in the germline V gene. Trimming pared 6 bases from V and 0 bases from J, leaving 12 bases between. Through a sample-barcoded 5' primer and a J-beta primer mix, a second PCR was run for roughly 7 to 11 cycles. TCRdb ran MiXCR on the 5' RACE reads and lists one entry per CDR3 protein. The table shows some 920,000 distinct CDR3 sequences, with about 53% occurring only once. This TCR derives from a woman aged 60-70 years in good health. The chain combines TRBV6-5 with TRBJ2-6; D uncertain. The sequencing input was blood. The CDR3 sequence: CASSLIRSSGANVLTF. The DNA for the CDR3 is TGTGCCAGCAGCCTCATCCGGAGCTCTGGGGCCAACGTCCTGACTTTC.